A single sample is the source of the 8 T cell receptor beta chains below, sequenced in a study of cytomegalovirus exposure and HLA in healthy donors. Primers included in the PCR were 60 Vbeta and 13 Jbeta primers. The assay was immunoSEQ multiplex PCR, and TCRdb's table has in-frame clones only and misses some. The table has fewer than 40,000 clones, less than 75% seen once; the top ten hold 9.5% to 13%. Sequenced sample: PBMCs. Every receptor here comes from a man aged 35-49 years in good health and CMV-seropositive.

The chain combines TRBV6-5 with TRBJ2-7; TRBD2 is a possible D gene (6 bases). Trimming pared 0 bases from V and 6 bases from J, leaving 9 bases between. This CDR3 is built from 13 residues. Germline CDR1 is MNHEY and CDR2 is SVGAGI. The CDR3 nucleotides read TGTGCCAGCAGTTACTCGACTAGGGCCGAGCAGTACTTC. Translating gives CASSYSTRAEQYF.

The V and J genes are TRBV7-7 and TRBJ2-5, with D possibly matching TRBD1 (6 bases). The length of the CDR3 is 15 residues. Deletions cut 0 bases from V and 10 bases from J, with 18 bases between. CDR1 and CDR2 from the germline V gene are SSHAT and FNYEAQ (reference sequence). CDR3 in DNA: TGTGCCAGCAGCTTAGCGCAGGGACACCCCACGGACCAGTACTTC. It translates to CASSLAQGHPTDQYF.

CDR3: CASSLTKQGMNTEAFF. CDR3 nucleotides: TGTGCCAGCAGCTTAACTAAACAGGGTATGAACACTGAAGCTTTCTTT. The V and J genes are TRBV7-3 and TRBJ1-1, with a tentative D call TRBD1 (6 bases). V was shortened by 0 bases and J by 0 bases, with 11 bases between the two germline ends. The CDR3 spans 16 residues. Germline V gene lookup returns CDR1 SGHTA and CDR2 FQGTGA. The whole variable domain, filled in from reference TRBV7-3 and TRBJ1-1, reads GAGVSQTPSNKVTEKGKYVELRCDPISGHTALYWYRQSLGQGPEFLIYFQGTGAADDSGLPNDRFFAVRPEGSVSTLKIQRTERGDSAVYLCASSLTKQGMNTEAFFGQGTRLTVV.

The rearrangement joins TRBV5-1 to TRBJ2-5, with TRBD2 as a possible D gene (5 bases). The CDR3 contains 14 residues. V was cut by 3 bases and J by 4 bases, with 13 bases left in between. Looked up from germline, CDR1 is SGHRS and CDR2 is YFSETQ. This CDR3 reads CASSSSFSTETQYF. DNA for the CDR3: TGCGCCAGCAGCTCTAGCTTCTCCACAGAGACCCAGTACTTC.

The V gene is TRBV19, the J gene TRBJ2-7; 8 bases are shared with TRBD1. Trimming removed 6 bases from V and 1 base from J; junction bases left unmatched: 8. There are 15 residues in the CDR3. Germline lookup yields CDR1 LNHDA and CDR2 SQIVND (reference sequence). The CDR3 DNA reads TGTGCCAGTAGCCCTACTGGACAGGGATCCTACGAGCAGTACTTC. It is translated as CASSPTGQGSYEQYF.

This clone was detected a few times. The V and J genes are TRBV5-8 and TRBJ1-5; D is perhaps TRBD1 (6 bases). The V and J ends lost 2 bases and 2 bases respectively, with 17 bases between them. Germline V lookup: CDR1 SGHTS, CDR2 YDEGEE. This CDR3 contains 17 residues. The CDR3 DNA is TGTGCCAGCAGCTTTCAGGGGAACCGCATTGGCAATCAGCCCCAGCATTTT. Protein: CASSFQGNRIGNQPQHF.

The CDR3, as DNA: TGTGCCAGCACCCCAGGGGACAGGGCGTACGAGCAGTACTTC. It specifies CASTPGDRAYEQYF. This sequence joins TRBV27 and TRBJ2-7; 9 positions match TRBD1. The CDR3 is 14 residues long. Germline CDR1 reads MNHEY; CDR2 reads SMNVEV (reference sequence). V shed 7 bases and J 4 bases; nucleotides not matched to a gene: 8.

The rearrangement joins TRBV29-1 to TRBJ2-7; D is unresolved. Trimming shortened V by 3 bases and J by 3 bases, and 12 bases separated the two germline ends. The CDR3 covers 13 residues. Germline-derived CDR1 and CDR2 are SQVTM and ANQGSEA. Here the CDR3 DNA reads TGCAGCGTTGACAGTCCACCCCTCTACGAGCAGTACTTC. Its translation is CSVDSPPLYEQYF.